This T cell receptor beta chain emerged from a study of T cells in Graves' hyperthyroidism and ophthalmopathy. Study outcomes and limitations: Median prediction lead before ophthalmopathy onset was 6.5 to 7 months with the model. Peripheral blood also featured most of the thyroid clonotypes expanded above 0.001.

The CDR3 is made up of 15 amino acids. V shed 2 bases and J 1 base; nucleotides not matched to a gene: 4. Germline-derived CDR1 and CDR2 are SGHRS and YFSETQ. A patient was excluded if there was uncontrolled infection, other autoimmune disease, pregnancy or lactation. The diagnoses drew upon clinical symptoms, serum thyroxine and TRAb, thyroid ultrasound and orbital computed tomography. This clonotype occurred a few times. Its antigen is still unknown. The CDR3 regions of TCR beta were amplified from RNA transcripts. The TCR CDR3 first-round RT-PCR relied on the HTBI primer set. TCRdb fed the multiplex PCR reads into MiXCR, producing one record per CDR3 protein. The sample has 200,000 to 250,000 distinct CDR3 sequences; almost 25% are singletons.

The J gene is TRBJ1-1, the V gene TRBV5-1; 8 bases are shared with TRBD1. The receptor was isolated from a middle-aged woman with Graves' ophthalmopathy. Sequencing was done on a sample of blood. CDR3 coding DNA: TGCGCCAGCAGCTTCCAGGGGGCGCGGAACACTGAAGCTTTCTTT. It is translated as CASSFQGARNTEAFF.